This TCR beta chain derives from a study of tumor-infiltrating lymphocytes in primary liver carcinoma (dated by TCRdb to 2015 to 2018). Study-level background: The five patients, three men and two women aged 30 to 69 years, had hepatocellular carcinoma (four) or combined HCC and intrahepatic cholangiocarcinoma (one). Each sample produced roughly 3.65 to 7.13 million productive TCRbeta reads, and read depth showed no significant difference between tissue types. For each liver tumor, the study sampled five regions along with adjacent normal tissue and blood, and applied TCRbeta repertoire sequencing, expression microarrays and whole-exome sequencing. Tumors of the five patients were stage T1-T3 N0M0 with maximum diameters of roughly 4.2 to 11 cm. TCRbeta repertoire sequencing covered some 35 specimens from 5 patients: roughly 25 tumor regions, 5 adjacent noncancerous liver tissues and 5 peripheral blood samples. Reproducibility between technical replicate repertoires was high, with correlation coefficients above 0.95 and mean shared-clone rates roughly 0.87. To link TCRbeta repertoire diversity to the local molecular phenotype, the 20 to 25 tumor region samples were profiled with Agilent mRNA microarrays.

Using a constant-region primer and ProtoScript II reverse transcriptase, TCRbeta-specific cDNA was reverse-transcribed from approximately 500 ng total RNA. The TCRbeta libraries were prepared through three rounds of nested multiplex PCR following a slightly modified ARM-PCR procedure. Sample barcodes and Illumina adapters were attached in a final 25-cycle PCR using Deep VentR polymerase. Before sequencing, amplicons of 200-500 bp were purified from gel using a QIAquick gel extraction kit. TCRbeta amplicons were sequenced on an Illumina HiSeq 2500 with 250-bp paired-end reads. Processing in the source paper ran as follows. Reads were quality-trimmed with Trimmomatic v0.33, and paired reads were merged with FLASH v1.2.11 to recover full CDR3 sequences. V, D and J germline segments were assigned to the rearranged TCRbeta sequences by MiGEC v1.2.1b. Clonotype statistics and Shannon-Wiener diversity indices were computed with VDJtools v1.0.0. Except for diversity analysis, only the 250 most abundant clonotypes of each sample were used in subsequent analyses to reduce sampling bias. Using fastp at Q25 and MiXCR, TCRdb reprocessed the public reads and kept productive beta chains. Rows matching on CDR3 protein sequence are summarized as one entry with the most common DNA and genes. The V and J calls reflect TCRdb's pipeline rather than the authors' work. The sample data list approximately 53,000 distinct CDR3 sequences, and over 65% of these were observed just once. The ten largest clones represent about 24% of the sample.

This clonotype appeared once. Its antigen specificity is not known. No much larger clone exists at a distance of one base, and base qualities are not known. A read on its own is weak evidence. Total RNA and DNA were co-extracted without cell sorting from roughly 20-30 mg of bulk tissue using the AllPrep DNA/RNA mini kit. Roughly five patients with histopathologically diagnosed primary liver carcinoma underwent surgical resection in China between 2015 and early 2016. Chronic HBV infection was present in the patients, and the patients were treatment-naive at sampling. Each tumor was sampled at five spatially separated regions: the tumor centre plus the superior, inferior, left-lateral and right-lateral poles. Histological examination found more than 75% viable tumor cells in every tumor sample. Each fresh piece of tumor and adjacent tissue was cut in two, with one half stored in RNAlater at -80 degrees C and the other half sent for histology.

Here is what the overall study found, with its caveats: Only about 7.5-25% of top clones were present in all five regions of a tumor, suggesting spatial heterogeneity of tumor-infiltrating T cells. Only the TCR beta chain was sequenced, so true repertoire diversity is likely underestimated because unpaired alpha chains were not captured. Pairs of tumor regions showed greater repertoire overlap (mean about 36%) than tumor-adjacent pairs (roughly 17%) or tumor-blood pairs (roughly 15%), which is consistent with antigen-driven expansion. The top 250 clones accounted for a significantly greater share of the repertoire in tumors than in blood (p = 0.039). Only a few patients were included in the study, and the authors note that the findings should be validated in a larger study. Bulk unsorted samples precluded comparing CD4+ and CD8+ T cell repertoires.

The sample consisted of liver tumor tissue from sampling region 5. The cell subset or site label, read with the paper, signifies: tumor region T5, tumor centre. This receptor was obtained from a man aged 40-50 years with primary liver carcinoma and hepatitis B virus infection.

The nucleotide sequence is TGTGCCAGCACTGGTCCGGCGGCTAAGACCGGGGAGCTGTTTTTT. The translation is CASTGPAAKTGELFF. Recombination linked TRBV6-6 to TRBJ2-2, with the D gene too uncertain to name. At the junction V is shortened by 7 bases and J by 5 bases, with 17 bases in between. Via the germline V gene (reference sequence), CDR1 is MNHNY and CDR2 SVGAGI. Spanning cysteine to phenylalanine, the CDR3 consists of 15 amino acids. This entry keeps only the CDR3 DNA: 45 bases, framed from base 1.